The next 23 T cell receptor beta chains were all read from a single sample in a study of CD8+ T cells in alopecia areata. Extracted RNA was reverse transcribed, and the resulting cDNA served as sequencing template. Generated by immunoSEQ multiplex PCR, the TCRdb table keeps only in-frame clones and is missing some. The sample has some 150,000 clones; 58% are singletons. Treatment defined: oral pan-JAK inhibitor, 5-10 mg twice daily. The starting material was CD4+ T cells sorted from blood, obtained between weeks 55 and 65, from a patient treated with tofacitinib. The receptors come from a human donor with alopecia areata.

This rearrangement joins TRBV5-4 to TRBJ2-3, with TRBD2 matching over 7 bases. This CDR3 is 15 amino acids long. Trimming removed 4 bases from V and 2 bases from J; junction bases left unmatched: 7. CDR1 SGHNT and CDR2 YYREEE come from the germline V gene (reference sequence). In nucleotides, the CDR3 is TGTGCCAGCAGCCGTAGCGGGTCAAACACAGATACGCAGTATTTT. Translation: CASSRSGSNTDTQYF.

This chain uses TRBV27 with TRBJ2-6; tentative D call: TRBD2 (6 bases). The CDR3 has 15 amino acids. CDR1 is MNHEY, CDR2 SMNVEV, per germline (reference sequence). V shed 3 bases and J shed 2 bases, with 8 bases lying between them. The DNA for the CDR3 is TGTGCCAGCAGTTTCTGGGGGGCTGGGGCCAACGTCCTGACTTTC. Its protein is CASSFWGAGANVLTF. Looking up the rest from reference TRBV27 and TRBJ2-6 gives the full variable domain: EAQVTQNPRYLITVTGKKLTVTCSQNMNHEYMSWYRQDPGLGLRQIYYSMNVEVTDKGDVPEGYKVSRKEKRNFPLILESPSPNQTSLYFCASSFWGAGANVLTFGAGSRLTVL.

This clone was detected a few times. The V call is TRBV2, the J call TRBJ2-3, with D perhaps matching TRBD1 or TRBD2 (7 bases each). The V and J ends lost 2 bases and 1 base respectively, with 16 bases between them. CDR1 SNHLY and CDR2 FYNNEI come from the germline V gene. The CDR3 is made up of 17 amino acids. The chain's CDR3 is CASSEPDREGGTDTQYF. The CDR3, as DNA: TGTGCCAGCAGTGAACCCGACAGGGAGGGAGGCACAGATACGCAGTATTTT.

The CDR3: CASTDRGYEQYF. The DNA for the CDR3 is TGTGCCAGCACCGACAGGGGCTACGAGCAGTACTTC. This chain connects TRBV6-5 to TRBJ2-7; the match to TRBD1 covers 8 bases. Germline CDR1 reads MNHEY; CDR2 reads SVGAGI. The CDR3 covers 12 residues. V was pared by 7 bases and J by 3 bases, with 2 bases of the junction left unmatched.

This chain joins TRBV7-6 and TRBJ2-7, with D possibly matching TRBD2 (5 bases). Between the trimmed V and J ends, which lost 0 bases and 8 bases, there was a span of 11 bases. This CDR3 contains 13 residues. Germline V CDR1 and CDR2: SGHVS, FNYEAQ. The CDR3 region is CASSLARTGKQYF. The CDR3 DNA reads as TGTGCCAGCAGCTTAGCGAGGACGGGAAAGCAGTACTTC.

The CDR3 DNA follows: TGTGCCAGCAGTCGAACCCGGGACGTCAGCTCTGGGGCCAACGTCCTGACTTTC. Translation: CASSRTRDVSSGANVLTF. J is TRBJ2-6 and V is TRBV27; either TRBD1 or TRBD2 may fit D (5 bases each). Germline V gene sequence: CDR1 MNHEY, CDR2 SMNVEV (reference sequence). Trimming pared 5 bases from V and 0 bases from J, leaving 17 bases between. The CDR3 runs to 18 residues. The complete variable domain, with remaining parts taken from reference TRBV27 and TRBJ2-6, reads EAQVTQNPRYLITVTGKKLTVTCSQNMNHEYMSWYRQDPGLGLRQIYYSMNVEVTDKGDVPEGYKVSRKEKRNFPLILESPSPNQTSLYFCASSRTRDVSSGANVLTFGAGSRLTVL.

DNA of the CDR3: TGCAGCGTTGAGGGACGCCCCTCTAGCCCCTATGGCTACACCTTC. Its translation is CSVEGRPSSPYGYTF. This chain links TRBV29-1 with TRBJ1-2, with D perhaps TRBD1 (5 bases). The germline V gene encodes CDR1 SQVTM and CDR2 ANQGSEA. The CDR3 runs 15 residues. V dropped 3 bases and J dropped 4 bases, with 18 bases sitting between them.

The rearrangement joins TRBV10-3 to TRBJ1-2; possible D gene TRBD1, 6 bases. Trimming took off 10 bases at V and 5 bases at J, with 11 bases between the two ends. CDR1 is ENHRY, CDR2 SYGVKD, per germline. This CDR3 comprises 11 residues. The CDR3 nucleotides read TGTGCCACGACAGGTTATTATGGCTACACCTTC. Protein product: CATTGYYGYTF.

Only a few counts were recorded for this clone. The rearrangement joins TRBV29-1 to TRBJ2-7; tentative D call: TRBD1 (6 bases). The V end was cut by 6 bases, the J end by 3 bases, with 15 bases between. Germline V gene lookup returns CDR1 SQVTM and CDR2 ANQGSEA. The CDR3 length is 13 residues. In DNA form, the CDR3 reads TGCAGCGTGGTCGGACAGACCATCTACGAGCAGTACTTC. Its translation: CSVVGQTIYEQYF.

The rearrangement uses TRBV23-1 and TRBJ2-5; 8 bases agree with TRBD2. TRBV23-1 is identified as an open reading frame with a role that is uncertain. The CDR3 extends over 17 amino acids. Unmatched junction bases numbered 9, after V lost 0 bases and J lost 3 bases. This CDR3 is CASSQSEGSGVKETQYF. CDR3 bases: TGCGCCAGCAGTCAATCTGAGGGTAGCGGGGTAAAAGAGACCCAGTACTTC.

The chain has TRBV23-1 and TRBJ1-2; TRBD1 might be the D (5 bases). TRBV23-1 is flagged as an ORF with uncertain function. V was clipped by 4 bases and J by 5 bases, with 14 bases between them. The CDR3 is 14 residues long. This CDR3 reads CASSRVRAKYGYTF. The CDR3 DNA reads TGCGCCAGCAGTCGCGTCAGGGCAAAGTATGGCTACACCTTC.

The chain combines TRBV2 with TRBJ1-2; D possibly corresponds to TRBD1 (6 bases). The ends were cut back, 3 bases at V and 7 bases at J, with 18 bases in the middle. CDR3 size: 15 residues. Per germline, CDR1 SNHLY and CDR2 FYNNEI. The DNA for the CDR3 is TGTGCCAGCAGTGATGTGGGGACATCTCTGTCTGGCTACACCTTC. It translates to CASSDVGTSLSGYTF.

The J gene is TRBJ1-1, the V gene TRBV16, with D maybe TRBD1 (6 bases). V was cut by 3 bases and J by 4 bases, with 18 bases left in between. There are 16 residues in the CDR3. Per the germline V gene, CDR1 is KGHSY and CDR2 is FQNENV. The CDR3 reads CASSQPTGRESTEAFF. CDR3 DNA sequence: TGTGCCAGCAGCCAGCCGACAGGTCGGGAATCCACTGAAGCTTTCTTT. The whole variable domain, remainder taken from reference TRBV16 and TRBJ1-1, is GEEVAQTPKHLVRGEGQKAKLYCAPIKGHSYVFWYQQVLKNEFKFLISFQNENVFDETGMPKERFSAKCLPNSPCSLEIQATKLEDSAVYFCASSQPTGRESTEAFFGQGTRLTVV.

The chain links TRBV27 to TRBJ1-2, with D possibly being TRBD1 (5 bases). V dropped 8 bases and J dropped 7 bases, with 14 bases sitting between them. In germline, CDR1 is MNHEY, CDR2 SMNVEV (reference sequence). This CDR3 contains 12 residues. Here the CDR3 DNA reads TGTGCCAGCCGCACGGGTAGGGGTGGCTACACCTTC. Translating gives CASRTGRGGYTF.

The CDR3, as DNA: TGTGCCAGCAGCCCCTGGGGAAACTACGAGCAGTACTTC. Protein product: CASSPWGNYEQYF. V and J are TRBV27 and TRBJ2-7, with unresolved D. The ends were cut back, 6 bases at V and 3 bases at J, with 12 bases in the middle. This CDR3 is 13 amino acids long. Germline V CDR1 and CDR2: MNHEY, SMNVEV (reference sequence).

The V call is TRBV9, the J call TRBJ2-4, with 12 bases lining up with TRBD2. V dropped 5 bases and J dropped 8; count of bases not matched to a gene: 11. This CDR3 has 16 amino acids. Per the germline V gene, CDR1 is SGDLS and CDR2 is YYNGEE. The CDR3 is CASRPGLAGSKDIQYF. The CDR3 nucleotides read TGTGCCAGCAGACCGGGACTAGCGGGCTCGAAGGACATTCAGTACTTC.

This clone was seen more than once but under ten times. The rearrangement links TRBV5-1 to TRBJ1-1; maybe TRBD1 (6 bases). Germline loops: CDR1 SGHRS, CDR2 YFSETQ. The CDR3 is made up of 15 amino acids. Deletions cut 0 bases from V and 5 bases from J, with 14 bases between. The CDR3, as DNA: TGCGCCAGCAGCTTGGGTGTAGGGGGAGGGACTGAAGCTTTCTTT. This translates into CASSLGVGGGTEAFF.

There are a few counts of this clone. The rearrangement joins TRBV6-5 to TRBJ2-1; possible D gene TRBD2, 7 bases. This CDR3 has 13 amino acids. V was trimmed by 3 bases and J by 9 bases, leaving 12 bases between them. Germline V gene sequence: CDR1 MNHEY, CDR2 SVGAGI. CDR3 residues: CASSYPGGGEQFF. CDR3 in DNA: TGTGCCAGCAGTTATCCGGGGGGCGGTGAGCAGTTCTTC.

The rearrangement joins TRBV5-1 to TRBJ2-7; D ambiguous. Per the germline V gene, CDR1 is SGHRS and CDR2 is YFSETQ. The CDR3 is 13 amino acids. Deletions cut 0 bases from V and 4 bases from J, with 8 bases between. The CDR3 sequence is CASSLDRQYEQYF. CDR3 sequence (DNA): TGCGCCAGCAGCTTGGACAGACAATACGAGCAGTACTTC.

V usage is TRBV5-1 and J usage is TRBJ2-7; 9 bases align to TRBD2. The CDR3 is 16 amino acids. Germline CDR1 and CDR2: SGHRS and YFSETQ. V shed 2 bases and J 4 bases; nucleotides not matched to a gene: 10. Written as DNA, the CDR3 is TGCGCCAGCAGCTTCGGAGGGACTAGCATAATTTACGAGCAGTACTTC. It codes for CASSFGGTSIIYEQYF.

J is TRBJ2-7 and V is TRBV6-4; TRBD2 might be the D (6 bases). The CDR3 spans 15 residues. The germline V gene has CDR1 MRHNA and CDR2 SNTAGT. Between the trimmed V and J ends, which lost 2 bases and 2 bases, there was a span of 13 bases. CDR3 coding DNA: TGTGCCAGCAGTGACGGGACTCCGATTCCCTACGAGCAGTACTTC. It encodes CASSDGTPIPYEQYF.

The chain has TRBV2 and TRBJ2-7, with D perhaps matching TRBD1 (5 bases). The V gene's germline CDR1 is SNHLY and CDR2 FYNNEI. The CDR3 totals 14 residues. Trimming took off 4 bases at V and 2 bases at J, with 12 bases between the two ends. Here the CDR3 DNA reads TGTGCCAGCAGTGGGGGCAGGGCTCCCTACGAGCAGTACTTC. It encodes CASSGGRAPYEQYF.

This chain joins TRBV9 and TRBJ1-2; 11 bases are a match to TRBD1. Trimming at V came to 3 bases and at J to 8 bases, leaving 6 bases not matched to a gene. The CDR3 spans 14 residues. The germline CDR1 and CDR2 sequences are SGDLS and YYNGEE. The CDR3, as DNA: TGTGCCAGCAGCGCCGGACAGGGGGCGGGAGGCTACACCTTC. This codes for CASSAGQGAGGYTF. The entire variable domain, with the rest obtained from reference TRBV9 and TRBJ1-2, is as follows: DSGVTQTPKHLITATGQRVTLRCSPRSGDLSVYWYQQSLDQGLQFLIQYYNGEERAKGNILERFSAQQFPDLHSELNLSSLELGDSALYFCASSAGQGAGGYTFGSGTRLTVV.